The source of this T cell receptor (beta chain) is a study of blood T cell repertoires in COVID-19. Study details: Italy, Spain and the United States were the sources of the convalescent and acute COVID-19 samples. T cells, B-cell-depleted T cells, or PBMCs supplied cDNA or gDNA.

In this sample, this clone turned up once. Sequencing used immunoSEQ multiplex PCR; TCRdb keeps in-frame clones, though not all of them. This sample yields over 15,000 clones, of which around 86% are seen a single time; around 17% belongs to the top ten. This CDR3 comprises 13 residues. CDR1 is MNHEY, CDR2 SVGAGI, per germline. V lost 7 bases, J lost 8 bases, and 17 bases lay in between. The chain recombines TRBV6-5 with TRBJ1-1; D uncertain. Input material: peripheral blood. The receptor's source is an older man with acute or convalescent COVID-19. The CDR3 is CASKRDGHEEAFF. CDR3 nucleotide sequence: TGTGCCAGCAAGAGGGATGGCCACGAAGAAGCTTTCTTT.